Presented here are 22 T cell receptor beta chains from one specimen sequenced in a study of a mutant IDH1 vaccine in newly diagnosed glioma. Sequencing used immunoSEQ multiplex PCR; TCRdb keeps in-frame clones, though not all of them. The sample lists around 52,000 clones, approximately 90% occurring once. Time point reported: week 5, during vaccination. Doses comprised 300 ug of mutant IDH1 20-mer peptide each, plus topical imiquimod. Antigens for these TCRs are unknown. This material consisted of PBMCs, taken from a glioma patient whose treatment included an IDH1 peptide vaccine. The receptor source for this set is a woman in her thirties or forties with glioma.

The chain couples TRBV6-5 to TRBJ1-3, with D possibly matching TRBD1 (6 bases). The V gene lost 0 bases and the J gene lost 2 bases, with 11 bases spanning the gap. The CDR3 consists of 16 residues. Germline V gene sequence: CDR1 MNHEY, CDR2 SVGAGI. The CDR3 spells CASSYSYKGAGNTIYF. The CDR3 DNA follows: TGTGCCAGCAGTTACTCGTATAAGGGGGCTGGAAACACCATATATTTT.

This rearrangement joins TRBV6-6 to TRBJ2-7; D gene ambiguous. The CDR3 totals 13 residues. The V end was cut by 10 bases, the J end by 0 bases, with 13 bases between. Germline CDR1 and CDR2: MNHNY and SVGAGI (reference sequence). CDR3 loop: CATMADFSYEQYF. CDR3 nucleotides: TGTGCCACCATGGCAGATTTCTCCTACGAGCAGTACTTC.

The chain joins TRBV6-1 to TRBJ1-1; D unclear. The ends were cut back, 4 bases at V and 2 bases at J, with 11 bases in the middle. In germline, CDR1 is MNHNS, CDR2 SASEGT. This CDR3 region has 14 residues. The CDR3 nucleotides are TGTGCCAGCAGTGCCTCGACGGGAAACACTGAAGCTTTCTTT. Encoded protein: CASSASTGNTEAFF.

The V and J genes are TRBV12-1 and TRBJ2-5; the listed D gene, TRBD1, was not tested against the DNA. TRBV12-1 is annotated as a pseudogene. The CDR3 extends over 22 amino acids. Written as DNA, the CDR3 is TGTGCCAGCAGCTTGGGGAGACAGGGGGCGCGGGTAGGGGGGCCCTTTGTGGAGACCCAGTACTTC. Its protein product is CASSLGRQGARVGGPFVETQYF.

The chain employs TRBV5-4 and TRBJ2-7, with 8 bases lining up with TRBD2. The CDR3 sequence is 13 residues long. After removal of 2 bases from V and 3 bases from J, the junction contained 1 base not matched to a gene. Germline-derived CDR1 and CDR2 are SGHNT and YYREEE (reference sequence). The CDR3 DNA is TGTGCCAGCAGCTTCGGGACTAGCTACGAGCAGTACTTC. It is translated as CASSFGTSYEQYF.

The chain links TRBV6-5 to TRBJ1-4, with a tentative D call TRBD1 (6 bases). CDR1 is MNHEY and CDR2 is SVGAGI in the germline V gene. This CDR3 has 15 amino acids. The V end was cut by 6 bases, the J end by 11 bases, with 22 bases between. In DNA, the CDR3 is TGTGCCAGCAGCCCCCATGATCTCACAGGGATTAAACTGTTTTTT. This sequence encodes CASSPHDLTGIKLFF.

The rearrangement joins TRBV25-1 to TRBJ2-5; 13 bases are a match to TRBD2. Trimming cost V 4 bases and J 5 bases; bases outside gene matches: 4. This CDR3 is built from 15 residues. From germline, CDR1 is MGHDK and CDR2 SYGVNS. The CDR3 sequence is CASSVLAGGDETQYF. For the CDR3, the DNA is TGTGCCAGCAGTGTACTAGCGGGAGGGGATGAGACCCAGTACTTC.

The chain uses TRBV18 and TRBJ1-3; tentative D call: TRBD1 (5 bases). The V end lost 4 bases, the J end lost 2 bases, and 9 bases lay between the germline ends. This CDR3 is 14 amino acids long. Germline loops: CDR1 KGHSH, CDR2 LQKENI. DNA of the CDR3: TGTGCCAGCTCACAGACAGATACTGGAAACACCATATATTTT. Translating gives CASSQTDTGNTIYF.

V usage is TRBV6-1 and J usage is TRBJ1-2, with a tentative D call TRBD1 (5 bases). Germline V gene data show CDR1 as MNHNS and CDR2 as SASEGT. The CDR3 runs to 15 residues. Between the trimmed V and J ends, which lost 5 bases and 7 bases, there was a span of 20 bases. CDR3 bases: TGTGCCAGCAGTAATGGGGGACCTAGGGTGGCTGGCTACACCTTC. Translated: CASSNGGPRVAGYTF.

This clone has a handful of counts. The rearrangement links TRBV4-1 to TRBJ1-1; weak D call: TRBD1 (6 bases). CDR1 and CDR2 from the germline V gene are MGHRA and YSYEKL. This CDR3 spans 19 amino acids. V lost 2 bases and J lost 2, with 24 bases in between. The CDR3 spells CASSQRGGWSYQANTEAFF. CDR3 nucleotides: TGCGCCAGCAGCCAAAGAGGGGGATGGAGTTATCAAGCCAACACTGAAGCTTTCTTT.

The chain couples TRBV15 to TRBJ2-7, with 11 positions matching TRBD1. Germline CDR1 and CDR2: LNHNV and YYDKDF (reference sequence). This CDR3 has 16 residues. V shed 0 bases and J 6 bases; nucleotides not matched to a gene: 7. CDR3 residues: CATSRDHRTGGLEQYF. In DNA form, the CDR3 reads TGTGCCACCAGCAGAGATCACAGGACAGGGGGCCTCGAGCAGTACTTC.

V usage is TRBV10-3 and J usage is TRBJ1-1; D is unclear. The germline V gene has CDR1 ENHRY and CDR2 SYGVKD. V dropped 3 bases and J dropped 1 base, with 12 bases sitting between them. There are 15 residues in the CDR3. The CDR3 coding sequence is TGTGCCATCAGTGACCCCCTTCAGCCGAACACTGAAGCTTTCTTT. Translating it yields CAISDPLQPNTEAFF.

The genes are TRBV7-2 and TRBJ2-5; D remains ambiguous. V was clipped by 6 bases and J by 4 bases, with 6 bases between them. The CDR3 length is 11 residues. Germline V lookup: CDR1 SGHTA, CDR2 FQGNSA. In DNA, the CDR3 is TGTGCCAGCAGTTTTGGAGAGACCCAGTACTTC. Translation gives CASSFGETQYF. Based on the CDR3 plus reference TRBV7-2 and TRBJ2-5, the full variable domain is GAGVSQSPSNKVTEKGKDVELRCDPISGHTALYWYRQSLGQGLEFLIYFQGNSAPDKSGLPSDRFSAERTGGSVSTLTIQRTQQEDSAVYLCASSFGETQYFGPGTRLLVL.

The chain is built from TRBV5-1 and TRBJ2-3; TRBD2 aligns across 7 bases. V was clipped by 3 bases and J by 5 bases; unmatched bases: 6. CDR3 length equals 14 residues. The germline V gene has CDR1 SGHRS and CDR2 YFSETQ. CDR3 loop: CASSWREWKDTQYF. The CDR3, as DNA: TGCGCCAGCAGCTGGCGGGAGTGGAAAGATACGCAGTATTTT.

The chain has TRBV4-1 and TRBJ1-4; tentatively, D is TRBD1 (5 bases). There are 13 residues in the CDR3. Germline lookup yields CDR1 MGHRA and CDR2 YSYEKL. V gave up 1 base and J gave up 8 bases, with 8 bases separating them. CDR3 DNA: TGCGCCAGCAGCCAAGCCCCAGGGGAAAAACTGTTTTTT. It is translated as CASSQAPGEKLFF.

V usage is TRBV5-1 and J usage is TRBJ2-7, with D unclear. V dropped 1 base and J dropped 6 bases, with 5 bases sitting between them. The germline V gene has CDR1 SGHRS and CDR2 YFSETQ. The CDR3 is made up of 11 amino acids. For the CDR3, the DNA is TGCGCCAGCAGCTTGCAGGCCGAGCAGTACTTC. This encodes CASSLQAEQYF.

This clone appeared a few times. The rearrangement uses TRBV5-1 and TRBJ2-2; 14 positions agree with TRBD2. V gave up 4 bases and J gave up 6 bases; unmatched junction bases: 5. The CDR3 extends over 16 amino acids. Germline V gene sequence: CDR1 SGHRS, CDR2 YFSETQ. The chain's CDR3 is CASSPRGLAGAGELFF. CDR3 DNA: TGCGCCAGCAGCCCGAGGGGACTAGCGGGAGCCGGGGAGCTGTTTTTT.

This clone has only a few counts. This chain joins TRBV2 and TRBJ2-1, with D uncertain. This CDR3 spans 15 amino acids. CDR1 SNHLY and CDR2 FYNNEI come from the germline V gene. Trimming took 5 bases from V and 6 from J, leaving 17 bases between them. The CDR3 here is CASSTLQSMGNEQFF. CDR3 coding DNA: TGTGCCAGCAGTACTCTACAGTCTATGGGCAATGAGCAGTTCTTC. The variable domain in full, completed from reference TRBV2 and TRBJ2-1, reads EPEVTQTPSHQVTQMGQEVILRCVPISNHLYFYWYRQILGQKVEFLVSFYNNEISEKSEIFDDQFSVERPDGSNFTLKIRSTKLEDSAMYFCASSTLQSMGNEQFFGPGTRLTVL.

The chain has TRBV5-1 and TRBJ2-1, with D possibly TRBD2 on 5 matching bases. The germline V and J ends were trimmed by 0 bases and 8 bases, with 15 bases remaining between them. The CDR3 runs 15 residues. Germline CDR1 is SGHRS and CDR2 is YFSETQ. In nucleotides, the CDR3 is TGCGCCAGCAGCTTGGATCGGCCGGGGTTGTATGAGCAGTTCTTC. It encodes CASSLDRPGLYEQFF.

This clone was detected once. The chain links TRBV28 to TRBJ1-2; D unresolved. CDR1 is MDHEN, CDR2 SYDVKM, per germline. CDR3 length: 14 residues. Trimming cost V 7 bases and J 4 bases, with 16 bases left between them. The DNA of the CDR3 is TGTGCCAGCATCCCCCCCGGTGTTGGCTATGGCTACACCTTC. Translating it yields CASIPPGVGYGYTF.

V usage is TRBV5-1 and J usage is TRBJ2-2; no firm D call. V lost 0 bases and J 1 base, leaving 4 bases between the germline ends. The CDR3 consists of 14 residues. The germline CDR1 and CDR2 sequences are SGHRS and YFSETQ. The DNA of the CDR3 is TGCGCCAGCAGCTTGGACAAGAACACCGGGGAGCTGTTTTTT. Its protein product is CASSLDKNTGELFF.

This clone occurred a few times. This chain links TRBV10-3 with TRBJ1-1; D uncertain. Germline V gives CDR1 ENHRY, CDR2 SYGVKD. The CDR3 has 13 residues. V was trimmed by 10 bases and J by 0 bases, leaving 12 bases between them. In DNA, the CDR3 is TGTGCCACCGAATCCAAGGTGAACACTGAAGCTTTCTTT. Translating it yields CATESKVNTEAFF.